These 23 T cell receptor beta chains share one sample of origin, sequenced in a study of blood T cell repertoires in COVID-19. Clones were sequenced by immunoSEQ multiplex PCR, and TCRdb holds only the in-frame ones, with some missing. The data contain 95,000 or so clones, more than 80% of them seen just once; the ten biggest clones take up 4% to 6%. The sample comprised peripheral blood. The source is an elderly man with COVID-19, enrolled during active disease.

The chain has TRBV24-1 and TRBJ1-5, with a possible D match to TRBD1 (5 bases). Germline V gene sequence: CDR1 KGHDR, CDR2 SFDVKD. V was pared by 3 bases and J by 5 bases, with 7 bases between. This CDR3 has 13 residues. CDR3 amino acids: CATSDDRDQPQHF. The CDR3 DNA reads TGTGCCACCAGTGATGACAGAGATCAGCCCCAGCATTTT.

In DNA form, the CDR3 reads TGTGCCAGCAGCTTGACAGGGGAGACTGGAAGTAAACTGTTTTTT. It codes for CASSLTGETGSKLFF. This sequence joins TRBV5-6 and TRBJ1-4; 7 bases agree with TRBD1. The germline CDR1 and CDR2 sequences are SGHDT and YYEEEE. The CDR3 has 15 amino acids. The trim removed 1 base at V and 11 bases at J, leaving 11 bases unmatched. The variable domain in full, completed from reference TRBV5-6 and TRBJ1-4, reads DAGVTQSPTHLIKTRGQQVTLRCSPKSGHDTVSWYQQALGQGPQFIFQYYEEEERQRGNFPDRFSGHQFPNYSSELNVNALLLGDSALYLCASSLTGETGSKLFFGSGTQLSVL.

The V gene is TRBV2, the J gene TRBJ1-1, with 7 bases identical to TRBD1. Germline values: CDR1 SNHLY, CDR2 FYNNEI. V lost 6 bases to trimming and J lost 0 bases; unmatched junction nucleotides: 4. The CDR3 is 14 amino acids. The CDR3 region is CASRGGQMNTEAFF. In DNA form, the CDR3 reads TGTGCCAGCAGGGGGGGACAGATGAACACTGAAGCTTTCTTT. Full variable domain (outside the CDR3, taken from reference TRBV2 and TRBJ1-1): EPEVTQTPSHQVTQMGQEVILRCVPISNHLYFYWYRQILGQKVEFLVSFYNNEISEKSEIFDDQFSVERPDGSNFTLKIRSTKLEDSAMYFCASRGGQMNTEAFFGQGTRLTVV.

The CDR3 here is CASSPQLQGWDTIYF. The CDR3 nucleotides read TGTGCCAGCAGCCCCCAATTGCAGGGTTGGGACACCATATATTTT. V and J are TRBV9 and TRBJ1-3; a possible D gene is TRBD1 (5 bases). V shed 4 bases and J shed 8 bases, with 19 bases lying between them. CDR3 length: 15 residues. Germline CDR1 is SGDLS and CDR2 is YYNGEE.

In this sample, this clone turned up a few times. The chain uses TRBV5-1 and TRBJ1-1; D gene unclear. V lost 2 bases and J lost 2, with 13 bases in between. The CDR3 consists of 15 residues. CDR1 is SGHRS and CDR2 is YFSETQ in the germline V gene. DNA of the CDR3: TGCGCCAGCAGCTTAGCGACGTCCGTTAACACTGAAGCTTTCTTT. Its protein product is CASSLATSVNTEAFF.

The gene calls are TRBV11-1 and TRBJ2-3, with TRBD2 matching over 9 bases. The CDR3 length is 16 residues. CDR1 is SGHAT, CDR2 FQDESV, per germline (reference sequence). V gave up 1 base and J gave up 8 bases; unmatched junction bases: 10. The CDR3: CASSLEGSGRIVTQYF. The CDR3 DNA sequence: TGTGCCAGCAGCTTAGAAGGTAGCGGGAGAATTGTTACGCAGTATTTT.

This chain uses TRBV19 with TRBJ2-5, with D perhaps TRBD2 (6 bases). The ends were cut back, 3 bases at V and 6 bases at J, with 17 bases in the middle. The germline gives CDR1 LNHDA, CDR2 SQIVND (reference sequence). The CDR3 sequence is 15 residues long. This CDR3 reads CASSIAGLSGKTQYF. The CDR3 bases are TGTGCCAGTAGTATCGCGGGACTTTCGGGAAAGACCCAGTACTTC.

This clone was seen a single time. The chain has TRBV24-1 and TRBJ2-7, with TRBD1 identical over 10 bases. The V and J ends lost 4 bases and 8 bases, in that order; junction bases with no gene match: 10. The CDR3 is made up of 15 amino acids. Germline V gene data show CDR1 as KGHDR and CDR2 as SFDVKD. As DNA, the CDR3 is TGTGCCACCAGTGACCCCCCGGGACAGGGGTGGCAGCAGTACTTC. Protein product: CATSDPPGQGWQQYF.

V usage is TRBV6-6 and J usage is TRBJ1-2; D gene unclear. The CDR3 has 16 amino acids. Trimming removed 6 bases at V and 0 bases at J, with 17 bases between. Germline lookup yields CDR1 MNHNY and CDR2 SVGAGI (reference sequence). The CDR3 here is CASSHLRNSANYGYTF. The CDR3 DNA reads as TGTGCCAGCAGCCACCTACGGAACAGTGCTAACTATGGCTACACCTTC.

CDR3 residues: CASSSSLGHQYF. CDR3 nucleotide sequence: TGTGCCAGCAGCTCTTCCTTAGGACACCAGTACTTC. The chain carries TRBV7-8 and TRBJ2-7; weak D call: TRBD1 (5 bases). The germline V and J ends were trimmed by 4 bases and 10 bases, with 14 bases remaining between them. This CDR3 contains 12 residues. In germline, CDR1 is SGHVS, CDR2 FQNEAQ.

V usage is TRBV11-2 and J usage is TRBJ1-2, with unresolved D. Germline CDR1 SGHAT, CDR2 FQNNGV. Trimming cost V 0 bases and J 3 bases, with 8 bases left between them. The CDR3 loop spans 14 amino acids. The CDR3 DNA reads as TGTGCCAGCAGCTTAGATAGAACAGACTATGGCTACACCTTC. Protein sequence: CASSLDRTDYGYTF. Looking up the rest from reference TRBV11-2 and TRBJ1-2 gives the full variable domain: EAGVAQSPRYKIIEKRQSVAFWCNPISGHATLYWYQQILGQGPKLLIQFQNNGVVDDSQLPKDRFSAERLKGVDSTLKIQPAKLEDSAVYLCASSLDRTDYGYTFGSGTRLTVV.

This clone was counted once. The V and J genes are TRBV29-1 and TRBJ2-7, with D perhaps TRBD1 (6 bases). Germline loops: CDR1 SQVTM, CDR2 ANQGSEA. Between the trimmed V and J ends, which lost 4 bases and 2 bases, there was a span of 15 bases. The CDR3 sequence is 14 residues long. This CDR3 is CSVVSGTPAYEQYF. DNA of the CDR3: TGCAGCGTTGTATCCGGGACACCCGCCTACGAGCAGTACTTC.

This sequence joins TRBV6-5 and TRBJ2-3; D is undetermined. Germline V gives CDR1 MNHEY, CDR2 SVGAGI. The CDR3 has 15 residues. The V end was cut by 3 bases, the J end by 0 bases, with 10 bases between. CDR3 DNA sequence: TGTGCCAGCAGTTATACCGGGTCCAGCACAGATACGCAGTATTTT. It is translated as CASSYTGSSTDTQYF.

The chain employs TRBV2 and TRBJ2-1; TRBD2 aligns across 9 bases. Germline trimming cut 8 bases from V and 7 bases from J; bases unmatched to any gene: 6. The CDR3 runs 13 residues. The germline CDR1 and CDR2 sequences are SNHLY and FYNNEI. The DNA of the CDR3 is TGTGCCAGCTCTAGCGGGAATGCGAATGAGCAGTTCTTC. Translation gives CASSSGNANEQFF.

The J gene is TRBJ2-3, the V gene TRBV7-9; the match to TRBD2 covers 12 bases. The V and J ends lost 5 bases and 2 bases, in that order; junction bases with no gene match: 5. Germline V gene lookup returns CDR1 SEHNR and CDR2 FQNEAQ (reference sequence). The CDR3 contains 16 residues. The CDR3, as DNA: TGTGCCAGCAGCCCCAGACTAGCGGGGGACACAGATACGCAGTATTTT. Its protein is CASSPRLAGDTDTQYF.

The gene calls are TRBV28 and TRBJ2-2; a possible D gene is TRBD2 (5 bases). CDR1 and CDR2 from the germline V gene are MDHEN and SYDVKM. The CDR3 runs to 15 residues. V was trimmed by 3 bases and J by 4 bases, leaving 12 bases between them. DNA for the CDR3: TGTGCCAGCAGTTTCGTGAGGGCCGGCACCGGGGAGCTGTTTTTT. Translated: CASSFVRAGTGELFF.

This clone was detected a few times. CDR3 nucleotide sequence: TGTGCCACCAGCAGAGATTACGGGGGAACGCAGTATTTT. This sequence encodes CATSRDYGGTQYF. The chain employs TRBV15 and TRBJ2-3, with D possibly matching TRBD2 (6 bases). The CDR3 extends over 13 amino acids. Trimming shortened V by 0 bases and J by 9 bases, and 10 bases separated the two germline ends. Per germline, CDR1 LNHNV and CDR2 YYDKDF (reference sequence).

The chain's CDR3 is CASSLLDIRTDTQYF. The CDR3 region has the DNA TGTGCCAGCAGCCTCTTGGACATTCGCACAGATACGCAGTATTTT. This chain links TRBV11-2 with TRBJ2-3; D may be TRBD1 (5 bases). Germline values: CDR1 SGHAT, CDR2 FQNNGV. The CDR3 contains 15 residues. V shed 5 bases and J shed 1 base, with 13 bases lying between them.

The rearrangement joins TRBV5-6 to TRBJ2-3; TRBD1 aligns across 9 bases. The germline gives CDR1 SGHDT, CDR2 YYEEEE. V lost 0 bases and J lost 3; bases outside the gene matches: 5. The CDR3 is 16 residues long. CDR3 sequence: CASSLVDRGETDTQYF. The DNA for the CDR3 is TGTGCCAGCAGCTTGGTGGACAGGGGTGAAACAGATACGCAGTATTTT.

The chain employs TRBV6-4 and TRBJ1-6; 8 bases fit TRBD1. Trimming cost V 4 bases and J 7 bases; bases outside gene matches: 9. This CDR3 contains 16 residues. Germline V lookup: CDR1 MRHNA, CDR2 SNTAGT. The CDR3 here is CASSGTGIGTNSPLHF. For the CDR3, the DNA is TGTGCCAGCAGTGGGACAGGGATTGGAACCAATTCACCCCTCCACTTT.

The rearrangement links TRBV7-2 to TRBJ1-5; TRBD1 is a possible D gene (5 bases). Germline values: CDR1 SGHTA, CDR2 FQGNSA. The CDR3 has 17 amino acids. Trimming shortened V by 0 bases and J by 6 bases, and 18 bases separated the two germline ends. The CDR3 DNA sequence: TGTGCCAGCAGCTTAGCGACACAGGCCTTCCCCAGTCAGCCCCAGCATTTT. The encoded protein is CASSLATQAFPSQPQHF.

The rearrangement links TRBV27 to TRBJ1-1, with TRBD1 identical over 7 bases. From germline, CDR1 is MNHEY and CDR2 SMNVEV (reference sequence). J lost 3 bases, V lost 5 bases, and 3 bases had no gene match. The CDR3 contains 13 residues. The DNA of the CDR3 is TGTGCCAGCAGTGATGACAGGGACACTGAAGCTTTCTTT. This gives the protein CASSDDRDTEAFF.

This rearrangement joins TRBV27 to TRBJ1-3; no clear D gene. This CDR3 spans 15 amino acids. Trimming pared 5 bases from V and 0 bases from J, leaving 11 bases between. Germline CDR1 and CDR2: MNHEY and SMNVEV (reference sequence). The CDR3 nucleotides read TGTGCCAGCAGTCGAACTGCCAACTCTGGAAACACCATATATTTT. This encodes CASSRTANSGNTIYF.